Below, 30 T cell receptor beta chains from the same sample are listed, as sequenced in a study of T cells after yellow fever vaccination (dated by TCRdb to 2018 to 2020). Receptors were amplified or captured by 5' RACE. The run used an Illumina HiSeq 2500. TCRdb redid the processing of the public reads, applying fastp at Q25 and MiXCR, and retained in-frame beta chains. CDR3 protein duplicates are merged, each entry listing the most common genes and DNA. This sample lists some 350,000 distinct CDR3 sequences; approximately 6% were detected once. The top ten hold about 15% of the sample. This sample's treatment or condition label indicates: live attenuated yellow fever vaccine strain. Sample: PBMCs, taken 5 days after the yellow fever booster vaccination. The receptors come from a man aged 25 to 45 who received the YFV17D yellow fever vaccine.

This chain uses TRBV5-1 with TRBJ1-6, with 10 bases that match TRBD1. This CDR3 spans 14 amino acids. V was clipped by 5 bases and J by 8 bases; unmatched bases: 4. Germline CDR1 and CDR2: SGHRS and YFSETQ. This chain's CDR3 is CASRSGTGDSPLHF. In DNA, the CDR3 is TGCGCCAGCAGATCCGGGACAGGGGATTCACCCCTCCACTTT.

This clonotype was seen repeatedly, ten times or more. CDR3 in DNA: TGCAGTGCTAGAGGACCCGGGACGGAAGTCCTCCTAGCCAAAAACATTCAGTACTTC. Translating gives CSARGPGTEVLLAKNIQYF. The genes are TRBV20-1 and TRBJ2-4, with D perhaps TRBD1 or TRBD2 (5 bases each). The germline V gene encodes CDR1 DFQATT and CDR2 SNEGSKA (reference sequence). This CDR3 contains 19 residues. V dropped 1 base and J dropped 0 bases, with 22 bases sitting between them.

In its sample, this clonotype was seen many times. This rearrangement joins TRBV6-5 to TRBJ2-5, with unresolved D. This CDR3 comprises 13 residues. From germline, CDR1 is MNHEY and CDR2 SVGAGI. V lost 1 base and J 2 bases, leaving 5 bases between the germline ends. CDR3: CASSYLEQETQYF. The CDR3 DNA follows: TGTGCCAGCAGTTACTTGGAACAAGAGACCCAGTACTTC.

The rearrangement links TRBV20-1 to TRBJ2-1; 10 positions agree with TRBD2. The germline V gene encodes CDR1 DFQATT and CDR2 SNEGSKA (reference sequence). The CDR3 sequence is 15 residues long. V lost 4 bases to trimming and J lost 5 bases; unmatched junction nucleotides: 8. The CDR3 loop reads CSAISGRSMNNEQFF. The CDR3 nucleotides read TGCAGTGCTATTAGCGGGAGGTCGATGAACAATGAGCAGTTCTTC.

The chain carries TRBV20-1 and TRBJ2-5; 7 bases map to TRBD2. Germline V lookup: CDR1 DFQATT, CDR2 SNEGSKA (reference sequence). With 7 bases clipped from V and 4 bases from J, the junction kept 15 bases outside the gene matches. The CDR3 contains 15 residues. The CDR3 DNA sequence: TGCAGTGTAAAGCTTGACGGGAGGTCGGGAGAGACCCAGTACTTC. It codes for CSVKLDGRSGETQYF.

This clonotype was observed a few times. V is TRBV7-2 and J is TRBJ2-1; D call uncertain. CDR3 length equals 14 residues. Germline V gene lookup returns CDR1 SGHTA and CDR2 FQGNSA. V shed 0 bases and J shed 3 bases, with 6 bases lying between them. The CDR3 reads CASSLAGYYNEQFF. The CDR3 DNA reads TGTGCCAGCAGCTTAGCGGGTTACTACAATGAGCAGTTCTTC.

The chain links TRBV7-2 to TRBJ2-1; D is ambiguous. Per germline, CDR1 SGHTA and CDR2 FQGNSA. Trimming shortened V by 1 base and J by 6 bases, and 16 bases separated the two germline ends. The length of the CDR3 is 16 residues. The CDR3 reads CASSLEPAPLPNEQFF. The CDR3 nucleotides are TGTGCCAGCAGCTTAGAACCGGCTCCTCTTCCCAATGAGCAGTTCTTC.

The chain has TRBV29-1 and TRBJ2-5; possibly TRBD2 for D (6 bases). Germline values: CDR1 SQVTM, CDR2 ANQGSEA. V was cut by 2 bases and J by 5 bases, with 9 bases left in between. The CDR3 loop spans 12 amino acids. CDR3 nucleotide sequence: TGCAGCGTTGAATCAGGGAGGGAGACCCAGTACTTC. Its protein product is CSVESGRETQYF.

The CDR3 DNA sequence: TGTGCCAGCAGCCAAGTTCACCCGAAAGATACGCAGTATTTT. Translating it yields CASSQVHPKDTQYF. This chain links TRBV3-1 with TRBJ2-3, with D unresolved. Germline assignment: CDR1 LGHDT and CDR2 YNNKEL (reference sequence). The CDR3 extends over 14 amino acids. V shed 1 base and J shed 5 bases, with 10 bases lying between them.

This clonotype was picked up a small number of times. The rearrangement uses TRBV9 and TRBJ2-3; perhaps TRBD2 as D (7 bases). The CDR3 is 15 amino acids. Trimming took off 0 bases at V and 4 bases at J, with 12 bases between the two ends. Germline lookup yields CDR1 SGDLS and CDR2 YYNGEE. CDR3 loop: CASSVAGGQSDTQYF. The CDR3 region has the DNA TGTGCCAGCAGCGTAGCGGGAGGACAGTCAGATACGCAGTATTTT.

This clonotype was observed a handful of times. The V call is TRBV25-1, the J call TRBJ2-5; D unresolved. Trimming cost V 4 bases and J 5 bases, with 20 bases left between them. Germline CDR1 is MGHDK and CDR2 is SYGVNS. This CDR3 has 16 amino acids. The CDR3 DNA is TGTGCCAGCAGTGGCTGGTCCCGGGCCCCCTTGGAGACCCAGTACTTC. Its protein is CASSGWSRAPLETQYF. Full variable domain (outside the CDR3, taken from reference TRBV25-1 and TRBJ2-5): EADIYQTPRYLVIGTGKKITLECSQTMGHDKMYWYQQDPGMELHLIHYSYGVNSTEKGDLSSESTVSRIRTEHFPLTLESARPSHTSQYLCASSGWSRAPLETQYFGPGTRLLVL.

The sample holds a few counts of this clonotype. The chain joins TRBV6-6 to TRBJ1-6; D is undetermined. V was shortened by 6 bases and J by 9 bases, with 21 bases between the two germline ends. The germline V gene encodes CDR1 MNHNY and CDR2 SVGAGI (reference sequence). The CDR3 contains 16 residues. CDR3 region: CASSPGRGSVGSPLHF. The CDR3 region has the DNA TGTGCCAGCAGCCCCGGACGAGGGAGTGTCGGTTCACCCCTCCACTTT.

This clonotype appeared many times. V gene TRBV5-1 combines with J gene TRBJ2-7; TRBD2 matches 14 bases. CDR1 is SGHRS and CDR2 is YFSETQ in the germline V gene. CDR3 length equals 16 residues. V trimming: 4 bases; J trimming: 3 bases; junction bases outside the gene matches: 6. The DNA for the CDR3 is TGCGCCAGCAGCCCCCGGACTAGCGGGAGGTACTACGAGCAGTACTTC. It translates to CASSPRTSGRYYEQYF.

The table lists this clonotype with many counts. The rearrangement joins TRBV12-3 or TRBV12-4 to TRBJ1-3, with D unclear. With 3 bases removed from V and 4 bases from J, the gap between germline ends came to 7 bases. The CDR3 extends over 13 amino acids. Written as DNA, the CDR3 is TGTGCCAGCAGTTTTGTAGGGGGAAACACCATATATTTT. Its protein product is CASSFVGGNTIYF.

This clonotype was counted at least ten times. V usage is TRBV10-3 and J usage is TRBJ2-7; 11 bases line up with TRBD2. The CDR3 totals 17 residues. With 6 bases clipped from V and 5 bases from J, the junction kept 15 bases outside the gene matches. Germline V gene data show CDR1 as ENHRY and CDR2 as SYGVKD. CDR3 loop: CAISLGTSGPQRHEQYF. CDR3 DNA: TGTGCCATCAGCCTCGGGACTAGCGGACCCCAACGGCACGAGCAGTACTTC.

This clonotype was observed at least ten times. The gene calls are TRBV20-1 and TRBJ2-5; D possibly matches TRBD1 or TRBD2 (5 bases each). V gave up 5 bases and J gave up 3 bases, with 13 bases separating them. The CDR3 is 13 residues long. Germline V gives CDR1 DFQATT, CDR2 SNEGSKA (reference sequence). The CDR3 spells CSAPGMGEETQYF. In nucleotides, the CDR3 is TGCAGTGCTCCCGGGATGGGGGAAGAGACCCAGTACTTC.

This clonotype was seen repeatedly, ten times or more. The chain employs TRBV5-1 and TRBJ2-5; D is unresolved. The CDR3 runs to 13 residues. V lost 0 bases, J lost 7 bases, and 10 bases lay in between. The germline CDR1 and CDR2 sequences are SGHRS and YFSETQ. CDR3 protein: CASSLVGSGTQYF. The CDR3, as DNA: TGCGCCAGCAGCTTGGTAGGGTCGGGGACCCAGTACTTC. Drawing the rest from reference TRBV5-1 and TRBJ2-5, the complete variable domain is KAGVTQTPRYLIKTRGQQVTLSCSPISGHRSVSWYQQTPGQGLQFLFEYFSETQRNKGNFPGRFSGRQFSNSRSEMNVSTLELGDSALYLCASSLVGSGTQYFGPGTRLLVL.

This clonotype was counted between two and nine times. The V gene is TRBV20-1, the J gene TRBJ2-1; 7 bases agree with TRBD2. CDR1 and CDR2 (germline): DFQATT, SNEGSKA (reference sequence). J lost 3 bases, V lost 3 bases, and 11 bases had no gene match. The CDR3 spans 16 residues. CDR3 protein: CSASSGASGNYNEQFF. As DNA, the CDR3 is TGCAGTGCTAGTTCCGGGGCTAGCGGAAACTACAATGAGCAGTTCTTC.

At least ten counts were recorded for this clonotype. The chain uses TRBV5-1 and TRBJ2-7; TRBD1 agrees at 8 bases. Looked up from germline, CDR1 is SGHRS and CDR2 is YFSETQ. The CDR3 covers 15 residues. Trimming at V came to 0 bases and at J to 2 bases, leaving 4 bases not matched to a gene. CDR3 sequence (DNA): TGCGCCAGCAGCTTGGGGGGACAGGATGCCTACGAGCAGTACTTC. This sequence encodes CASSLGGQDAYEQYF. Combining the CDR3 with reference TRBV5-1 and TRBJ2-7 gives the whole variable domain KAGVTQTPRYLIKTRGQQVTLSCSPISGHRSVSWYQQTPGQGLQFLFEYFSETQRNKGNFPGRFSGRQFSNSRSEMNVSTLELGDSALYLCASSLGGQDAYEQYFGPGTRLTVT.

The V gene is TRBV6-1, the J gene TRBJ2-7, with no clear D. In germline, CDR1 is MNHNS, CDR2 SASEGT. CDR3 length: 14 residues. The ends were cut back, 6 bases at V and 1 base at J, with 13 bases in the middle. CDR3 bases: TGTGCCAGCAGCCGTGGTGGAGTTTCCTACGAGCAGTACTTC. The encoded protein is CASSRGGVSYEQYF.

The CDR3 coding sequence is TGTGCCATCGGAAGACAGGGGTCTGGAAACACCATATATTTT. This codes for CAIGRQGSGNTIYF. The chain joins TRBV10-3 to TRBJ1-3, with 8 bases fitting TRBD1. Germline V gives CDR1 ENHRY, CDR2 SYGVKD. V shed 8 bases, J shed 1 base, and the junction held 4 bases outside the gene matches. The CDR3 totals 14 residues.

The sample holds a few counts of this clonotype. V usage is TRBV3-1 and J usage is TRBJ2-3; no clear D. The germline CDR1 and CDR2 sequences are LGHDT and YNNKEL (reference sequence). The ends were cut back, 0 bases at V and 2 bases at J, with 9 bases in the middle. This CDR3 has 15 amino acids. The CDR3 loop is CASSQEGGPTDTQYF. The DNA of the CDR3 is TGTGCCAGCAGCCAAGAGGGCGGACCCACAGATACGCAGTATTTT.

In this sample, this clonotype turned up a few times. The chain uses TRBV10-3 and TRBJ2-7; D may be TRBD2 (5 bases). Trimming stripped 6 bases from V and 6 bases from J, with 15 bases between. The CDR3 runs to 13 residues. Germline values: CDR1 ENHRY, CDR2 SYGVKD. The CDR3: CAISGLQVVEQYF. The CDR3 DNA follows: TGTGCCATCAGCGGACTCCAGGTGGTCGAGCAGTACTTC.

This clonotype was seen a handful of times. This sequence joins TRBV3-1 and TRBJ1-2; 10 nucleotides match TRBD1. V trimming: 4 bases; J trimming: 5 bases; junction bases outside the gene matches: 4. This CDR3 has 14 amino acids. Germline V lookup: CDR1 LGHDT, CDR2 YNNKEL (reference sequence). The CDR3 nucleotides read TGTGCCAGCAGCCTTTCGGGACAGGGGTATGGCTACACCTTC. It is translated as CASSLSGQGYGYTF.

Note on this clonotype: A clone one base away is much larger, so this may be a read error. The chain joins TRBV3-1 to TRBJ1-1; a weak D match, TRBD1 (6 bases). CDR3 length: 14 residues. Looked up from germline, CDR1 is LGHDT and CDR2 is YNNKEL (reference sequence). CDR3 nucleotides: TGTGCCAGCAGCCAACGGACAGAGAACACTGAAGCTCTCTTT. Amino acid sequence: CASSQRTENTEALF.

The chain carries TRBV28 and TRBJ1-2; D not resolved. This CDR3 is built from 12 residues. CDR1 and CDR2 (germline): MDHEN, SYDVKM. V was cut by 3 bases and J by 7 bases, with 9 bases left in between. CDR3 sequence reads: CASSLLGIGYTF. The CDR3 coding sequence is TGTGCCAGCAGTTTGTTAGGGATTGGCTACACCTTC.

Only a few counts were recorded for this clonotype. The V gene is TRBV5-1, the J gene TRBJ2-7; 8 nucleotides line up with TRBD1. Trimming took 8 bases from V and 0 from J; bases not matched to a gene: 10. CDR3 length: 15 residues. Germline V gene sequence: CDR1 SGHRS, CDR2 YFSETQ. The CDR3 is CASTKSTGVSYEQYF. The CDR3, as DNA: TGCGCCAGTACCAAATCGACAGGGGTCTCCTACGAGCAGTACTTC.

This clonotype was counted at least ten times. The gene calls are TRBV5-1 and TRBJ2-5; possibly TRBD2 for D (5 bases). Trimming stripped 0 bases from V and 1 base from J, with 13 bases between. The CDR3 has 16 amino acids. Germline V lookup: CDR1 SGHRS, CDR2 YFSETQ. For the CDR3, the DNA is TGCGCCAGCAGCTTGGGAGGGTTAAGTACCCAAGAGACCCAGTACTTC. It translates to CASSLGGLSTQETQYF.

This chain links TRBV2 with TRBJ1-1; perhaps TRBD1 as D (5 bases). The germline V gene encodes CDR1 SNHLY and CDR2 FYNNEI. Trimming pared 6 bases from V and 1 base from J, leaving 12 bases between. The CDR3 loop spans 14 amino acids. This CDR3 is CASSAGARNTEAFF. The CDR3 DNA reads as TGTGCCAGCAGCGCCGGGGCTCGGAACACTGAAGCTTTCTTT.

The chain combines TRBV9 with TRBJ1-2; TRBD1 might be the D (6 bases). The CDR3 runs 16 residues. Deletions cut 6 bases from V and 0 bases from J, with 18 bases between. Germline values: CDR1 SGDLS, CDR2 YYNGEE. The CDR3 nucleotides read TGTGCCAGCACCCTAGGGGGGGGAATTACTAACTATGGCTACACCTTC. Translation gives CASTLGGGITNYGYTF.